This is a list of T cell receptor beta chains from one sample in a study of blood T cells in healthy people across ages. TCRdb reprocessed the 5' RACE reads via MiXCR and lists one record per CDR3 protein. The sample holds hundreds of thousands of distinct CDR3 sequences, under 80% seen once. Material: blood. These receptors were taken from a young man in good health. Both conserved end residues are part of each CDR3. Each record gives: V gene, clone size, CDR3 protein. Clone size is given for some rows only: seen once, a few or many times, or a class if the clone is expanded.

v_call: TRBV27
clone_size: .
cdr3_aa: CASSLGATLAKNIQYF

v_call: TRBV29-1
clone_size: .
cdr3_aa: CSFHPLGGTLSETQYF

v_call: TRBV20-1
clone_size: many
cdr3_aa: CSARGGVGNSYNEQFF

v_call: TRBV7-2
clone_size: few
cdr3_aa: CASTPGYSYNEQFF

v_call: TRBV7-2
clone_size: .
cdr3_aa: CASSEPGFRMNTEAFF

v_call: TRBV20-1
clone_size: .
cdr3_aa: CSARGPRDSDIGGYTF

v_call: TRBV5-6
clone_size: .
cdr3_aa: CASSFGQGGPPINGYTF

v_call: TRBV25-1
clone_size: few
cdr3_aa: CASSESGWETQYF

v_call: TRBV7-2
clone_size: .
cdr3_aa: CASGRGGRFLNTQYF

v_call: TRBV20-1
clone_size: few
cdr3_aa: CSAPRLVSEVEQFF

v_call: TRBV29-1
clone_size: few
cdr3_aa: CSVPMASGTDTQYF

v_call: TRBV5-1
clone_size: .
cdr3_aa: CASSLAAIPSQETQYF

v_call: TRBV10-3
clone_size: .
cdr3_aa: CAITTGTEAFF

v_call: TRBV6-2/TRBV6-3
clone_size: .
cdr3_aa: CASSTDRILDEQYF

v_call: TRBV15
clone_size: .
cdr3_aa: CATSKERFYGYTF

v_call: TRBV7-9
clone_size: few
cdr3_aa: CASSPPEGWFNEQFF

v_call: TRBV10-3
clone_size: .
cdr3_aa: CAISELGTVNQPQHF

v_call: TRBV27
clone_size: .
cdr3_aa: CASSFGLQGWGYTF

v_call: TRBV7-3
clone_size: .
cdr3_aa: CASSLTGGPGGANYGYTF

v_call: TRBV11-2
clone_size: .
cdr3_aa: CASSPTVSTDYEQYF

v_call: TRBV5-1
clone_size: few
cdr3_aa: CASSLGTHSDEQYF

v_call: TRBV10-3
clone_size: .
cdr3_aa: CAISEPDREQETQYF

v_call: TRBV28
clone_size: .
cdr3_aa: CASTPSSGGYQETQYF

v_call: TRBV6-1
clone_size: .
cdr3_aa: CATYRDRGIGELFF

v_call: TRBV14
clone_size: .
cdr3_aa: CASSQEHKRNYGYTF

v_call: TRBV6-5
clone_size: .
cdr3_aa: CASTGTGEYEQYF

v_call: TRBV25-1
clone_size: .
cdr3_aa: CASSEYSGGNYGYTF

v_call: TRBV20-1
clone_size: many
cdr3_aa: CSAKQGESPLHF

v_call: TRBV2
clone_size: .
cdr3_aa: CATRDVGKLFF